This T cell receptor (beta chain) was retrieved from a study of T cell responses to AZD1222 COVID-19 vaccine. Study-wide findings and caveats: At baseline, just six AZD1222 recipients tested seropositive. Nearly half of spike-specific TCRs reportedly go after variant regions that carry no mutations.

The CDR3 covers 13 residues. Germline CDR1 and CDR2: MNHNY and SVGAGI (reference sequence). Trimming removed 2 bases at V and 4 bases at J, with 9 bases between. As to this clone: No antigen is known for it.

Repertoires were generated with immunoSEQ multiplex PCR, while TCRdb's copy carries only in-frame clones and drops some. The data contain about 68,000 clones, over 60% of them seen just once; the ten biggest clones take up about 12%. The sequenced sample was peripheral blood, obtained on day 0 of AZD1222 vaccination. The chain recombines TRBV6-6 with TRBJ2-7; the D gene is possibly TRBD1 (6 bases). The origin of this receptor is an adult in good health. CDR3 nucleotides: TGTGCCAGCAGTTACGCCAGGGGTTACGAGCAGTACTTC. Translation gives CASSYARGYEQYF.